A selection of T cell receptor beta chains follows, all from one sample in a study of blood T cell repertoires in COVID-19. Repertoires were generated with immunoSEQ multiplex PCR, while TCRdb's copy carries only in-frame clones and drops some. The sample includes 150,000 to 200,000 clones, 82% seen only once; the top ten take 7.8%. The sequenced sample was peripheral blood. All receptors come from a woman aged 60 to 75 with COVID-19, enrolled during active disease. CDR3s include the opening cysteine and the closing phenylalanine or tryptophan. D genes are given only for firm matches. Expanded clones get a size class; other rows say once, few or many, or leave the size out.

-	TRBJ2-1	-	TRBV28	TGTGCCAGCAGGCTGAGCTCCTACAATGAGCAGTTCTTC	CASRLSSYNEQFF
-	TRBJ2-3	TRBD2	TRBV9	TGTGCCAGCAGCGAGAGGGATCCTACTAGCGGGAGGGCCGCAGATACGCAGTATTTT	CASSERDPTSGRAADTQYF
-	TRBJ1-1	-	TRBV19	TGTGCCAGTAGCTCGGGGTTTTGGGCTTTCTTT	CASSSGFWAFF
-	TRBJ1-3	-	TRBV7-2	TGTGCCAGCAGCTTAAGGGCAGGGGCGAGCTCTGGAAACACCATATATTTT	CASSLRAGASSGNTIYF
-	TRBJ2-4	-	TRBV25-1	TGTGCCAGCATTTCTCTCGGTCAGGTTCAGTACTTC	CASISLGQVQYF
-	TRBJ1-2	TRBD1	TRBV27	TGTGCCAGCAGTACAGGGGGCATTGGCGAAGGCTACACCTTC	CASSTGGIGEGYTF
-	TRBJ1-2	TRBD1	TRBV6-5	TGTGCCAGCAGCGCGACAGGGGCTCTCTATGGCTACACCTTC	CASSATGALYGYTF
-	TRBJ2-2	-	TRBV5-1	TGCGCCAGCAGCGCCTCAGGGTTTCGGAACACCGGGGAGCTGTTTTTT	CASSASGFRNTGELFF
-	TRBJ1-1	-	TRBV19	TGTGCCAGTACCCGACAGGAGTTAAACACTGAAGCTTTCTTT	CASTRQELNTEAFF
-	TRBJ2-7	TRBD2	TRBV28	TGTGCCAGCAGTTCCCCGGGAGGGCCTTACGAGCAGTACTTC	CASSSPGGPYEQYF
-	TRBJ1-2	-	TRBV3-1/TRBV3-2	TGTGCCAGCAGCCCATATCACACGGGGGGGCAAGGCTACACCTTC	CASSPYHTGGQGYTF
-	TRBJ2-3	TRBD2	TRBV5-4	TGTGCCAGCAGCTTGAGGATTACGGCTAGCGGGAGCGGGGATACGCAGTATTTT	CASSLRITASGSGDTQYF
-	TRBJ2-2	-	TRBV19	TGTGCCAGTAGTTTCGGGGGGCGAACCGGGGAGCTGTTTTTT	CASSFGGRTGELFF
once	TRBJ2-5	-	TRBV5-4	TGTGCCAGCAGCTTGTGGAGTGGAGAGACCCAGTACTTC	CASSLWSGETQYF
-	TRBJ2-1	-	TRBV9	TGTGCCAGCAGCGTAGTTAAGGCAGGGTGGAATGAGCAGTTCTTC	CASSVVKAGWNEQFF
-	TRBJ2-7	-	TRBV6-6	TGTGCCAGCAGTTACGATGCAGGGGCTGGGGAGCAGTACTTC	CASSYDAGAGEQYF
-	TRBJ2-1	TRBD2	TRBV10-2	TGCGCCAGCAGGGGACTAGCGGGGGGGCATGAGCAGTTCTTC	CASRGLAGGHEQFF
-	TRBJ2-7	-	TRBV28	TGTGCCAGCAGTTTATCCCCCGGGGGCTACGAGCAGTACTTC	CASSLSPGGYEQYF
-	TRBJ1-1	TRBD1	TRBV7-2	TGTGCCAGCAGCCGGGACAGTTCGAACACTGAAGCTTTCTTT	CASSRDSSNTEAFF
few	TRBJ1-4	-	TRBV18	TGTGCCAGCTCACCACGGAGTGCAACTAATGAAAAACTGTTTTTT	CASSPRSATNEKLFF
-	TRBJ2-1	-	TRBV15	TGTGCCACCAGCCTTAGTGAATACAATGAGCAGTTCTTC	CATSLSEYNEQFF
-	TRBJ2-5	TRBD2	TRBV9	TGTGCCAGCAGCGTAGAGACTAGCGGGGGGACCCAGTACTTC	CASSVETSGGTQYF
-	TRBJ1-5	-	TRBV6-5	TGTGCCAGCAGTTACTCGATGGGGGCCGGTCAGCCCCAGCATTTT	CASSYSMGAGQPQHF
many	TRBJ1-1	-	TRBV11-2	TGTGCCAGCAGCGCCCGGACCCACAGGGACACTGAAGCTTTCTTT	CASSARTHRDTEAFF
-	TRBJ1-1	-	TRBV19	TGTGCCAGCGCGGGGAGAGGGGTTAGGTCCACTGAAGCTTTCTTT	CASAGRGVRSTEAFF
-	TRBJ1-2	-	TRBV3-1/TRBV3-2	TGTGCCAGCAGCCAAGGCAGATCCTATGGCTACACCTTC	CASSQGRSYGYTF
-	TRBJ1-3	-	TRBV3-1/TRBV3-2	TGTGCCAGCAGCCCGGGGGGCACCATATATTTT	CASSPGGTIYF
-	TRBJ2-2	TRBD1	TRBV19	TGTGCCAGCGAAGACAGGGGGAGATCCACCGGGGAGCTGTTTTTT	CASEDRGRSTGELFF
-	TRBJ1-5	-	TRBV29-1	TGCAGCGTTGGAGGTAGCAATCAGCCCCAGCATTTT	CSVGGSNQPQHF
-	TRBJ1-6	TRBD1	TRBV6-1	TGTGCCAGCAGTGAATCCCAGGGGGCACCCCTCCACTTT	CASSESQGAPLHF
-	TRBJ1-1	-	TRBV5-1	TGCGCCAGCAGCTCCCTCGGGGGTAGCGCTGAAGCTTTCTTT	CASSSLGGSAEAFF
-	TRBJ1-6	-	TRBV30	TGTGCCTGGAGGGCCCGAGAGGGAAGCTCCTATAATTCACCCCTCCACTTT	CAWRAREGSSYNSPLHF
-	TRBJ1-2	TRBD1	TRBV29-1	TGCAGCGTTGTTCAGGACAGGGGGAACTATGGCTACACCTTC	CSVVQDRGNYGYTF
few	TRBJ1-2	-	TRBV3-1/TRBV3-2	TGTGCCAGCAGCCAAGATGCGACCCGGAGAGGCTACACCTTC	CASSQDATRRGYTF
-	TRBJ1-1	-	TRBV25-1	TGTGCCAGCAGTGACAGGGCCTACACTGAAGCTTTCTTT	CASSDRAYTEAFF
-	TRBJ1-2	-	TRBV29-1	TGCAGCGGAGACGTACAGGGAGAATATGGCTACACCTTC	CSGDVQGEYGYTF
-	TRBJ1-5	-	TRBV5-6	TGTGCCAGCAGCTTGACGATCGGGGGGCCCCAGCATTTT	CASSLTIGGPQHF
-	TRBJ1-2	-	TRBV21-1	TGTGCCAGCAGCAAAGAGGGGGACACAGCTAACTATGGCTACACCTTC	CASSKEGDTANYGYTF
few	TRBJ1-3	TRBD1	TRBV5-1	TGCGCCAGCAGCTTGGGGGACAGTAACCTCTCTGGAAACACCATATATTTT	CASSLGDSNLSGNTIYF
few	TRBJ2-5	TRBD1	TRBV15	TGTGCCACCAGCAGAGATTTACAGGGGTGGACCCAGTACTTC	CATSRDLQGWTQYF
-	TRBJ1-1	-	TRBV7-2	TGTGCCAGCAGCAAAGATGCCAGGGCGAACACTGAAGCTTTCTTT	CASSKDARANTEAFF
-	TRBJ2-1	-	TRBV12-3/TRBV12-4	TGTGCCAGCAGTTTAATCCCCGGGGATGGGCAGTTCTTC	CASSLIPGDGQFF
-	TRBJ2-5	-	TRBV18	TGTGCCAGCTCACCCGCGTCAAAAGGAGGCCAAGAGACCCAGTACTTC	CASSPASKGGQETQYF
-	TRBJ1-3	-	TRBV6-5	TGTGCCAGCAGTTCGTCAGCCCCCGAAGGGGACACCATATATTTT	CASSSSAPEGDTIYF
-	TRBJ1-2	TRBD1	TRBV2	TGTGCCAGCAGCACAGGGGAAAGGGTCTATGGCTACACCTTC	CASSTGERVYGYTF
-	TRBJ2-4	-	TRBV9	TGTGCCAGCGGTTCGAACAACAAAAACATTCAGTACTTC	CASGSNNKNIQYF
-	TRBJ1-1	-	TRBV4-3	TGCGCCAGCAGCCAAGATTGGGCAGGCACTGAAGCTTTCTTT	CASSQDWAGTEAFF
-	TRBJ1-4	-	TRBV6-5	TGTGCCAGCAGTCCATGGACAGCCCGGGGTGAAAAACTGTTTTTT	CASSPWTARGEKLFF
once	TRBJ1-2	TRBD1	TRBV5-4	TGTGCCAGCAGCCCTGGAGGACAGGGGGCTAACTATGGCTACACCTTC	CASSPGGQGANYGYTF
-	TRBJ2-3	TRBD2	TRBV5-1	TGCGCCAGCAGCAGCGGGACTAGCGGATCAGATACGCAGTATTTT	CASSSGTSGSDTQYF
-	TRBJ1-6	-	TRBV7-3	TGTGCCAGCAGCTTAACCAGAGGGGAGGGTTCACCCCTCCACTTT	CASSLTRGEGSPLHF